These 13 T cell receptor beta chains were sequenced from one sample in a study of CD8 T cells in Susac syndrome. RNA totalling about 0.45 to 1 ug underwent reverse transcription with random hexamers. TCRdb re-called the immunoSEQ multiplex PCR reads with MiXCR, one entry per CDR3 protein. Here the sample spans approximately 100,000 distinct CDR3 sequences, 80% to 95% being singletons. Sequences were obtained from CD8+ T cells from PBMCs. Receptor source: a human donor in good health.

The CDR3 DNA reads as TGCAGTGCTAGGAGAGGACAGGACGAAGCTTTCTTT. This gives the protein CSARRGQDEAFF. The chain is built from TRBV20-1 and TRBJ1-1; 7 bases are a match to TRBD1. Germline assignment: CDR1 DFQATT and CDR2 SNEGSKA (reference sequence). CDR3 length equals 12 residues. V was clipped by 3 bases and J by 8 bases; unmatched bases: 6.

The chain uses TRBV30 and TRBJ2-7; D perhaps matches TRBD2 (8 bases). The V end lost 7 bases, the J end lost 5 bases, and 24 bases lay between the germline ends. Germline CDR1 reads GTSNPN; CDR2 reads SVGIG (reference sequence). CDR3 length: 15 amino acids. The CDR3 loop reads CAFHPFSGGGHEQYF. The CDR3, as DNA: TGTGCCTTCCACCCCTTCTCGGGAGGGGGCCACGAGCAGTACTTC.

The chain couples TRBV3-1 to TRBJ1-1, with a tentative D call TRBD1 (5 bases). Looked up from germline, CDR1 is LGHDT and CDR2 is YNNKEL (reference sequence). V was clipped by 4 bases and J by 6 bases, with 12 bases between them. The CDR3 covers 13 residues. The DNA for the CDR3 is TGTGCCAGCAGCCCCAGGGTTAACGCTGAAGCTTTCTTT. Translation gives CASSPRVNAEAFF.

This chain connects TRBV15 to TRBJ2-3, with 8 bases identical to TRBD1. V lost 0 bases and J lost 4; bases outside the gene matches: 9. The length of the CDR3 is 17 residues. Per the germline V gene, CDR1 is LNHNV and CDR2 is YYDKDF (reference sequence). Here the CDR3 reads CATSRDKDRVAADTQYF. CDR3 nucleotide sequence: TGTGCCACCAGCAGAGATAAGGACAGGGTGGCAGCAGATACGCAGTATTTT.

V and J are TRBV4-1 and TRBJ2-7; D gene uncertain. Trimming removed 8 bases at V and 2 bases at J, with 13 bases between. Germline V gives CDR1 MGHRA, CDR2 YSYEKL. The CDR3 has 13 amino acids. The CDR3 DNA is TGCGCCAGCTCAACGCAATCAACCTACGAGCAGTACTTC. As protein: CASSTQSTYEQYF.

About this clonotype itself: Germline and junction disagree at one end, which may indicate a read error. This rearrangement joins TRBV15 to TRBJ1-1; tentatively, D is TRBD1 (5 bases). This CDR3 is 14 amino acids long. Germline lookup yields CDR1 LNHNV and CDR2 YYDKDF (reference sequence). The chain's CDR3 is CATSREAKDTGDHF. Written as DNA, the CDR3 is TGTGCCACCAGCAGAGAGGCCAAGGATACAGGTGACCACTTT.

This clonotype was seen just once. The rearrangement links TRBV13 to TRBJ2-7; D unresolved. CDR3 length equals 14 residues. Trimming left V 0 bases short and J 5 bases short, with 11 bases between. Germline loops: CDR1 PRHDT, CDR2 FYEKMQ (reference sequence). CDR3 residues: CASSLGSRQNEQYF. CDR3 coding DNA: TGTGCCAGCAGCTTAGGCAGCAGGCAAAACGAGCAGTACTTC.

V is TRBV6-1 and J is TRBJ2-2; D not resolved. Germline V gene sequence: CDR1 MNHNS, CDR2 SASEGT. With 4 bases removed from V and 6 bases from J, the gap between germline ends came to 12 bases. The CDR3 has 14 amino acids. CDR3 region: CASSGLLLAGELFF. The CDR3 nucleotides are TGTGCCAGCAGTGGCTTGTTGCTAGCCGGGGAGCTGTTTTTT.

V usage is TRBV23-1 and J usage is TRBJ2-5; TRBD2 might be the D (6 bases). TRBV23-1 falls under the ORF class, with uncertain function. The CDR3 is 14 amino acids. The germline V and J ends were trimmed by 4 bases and 5 bases, with 14 bases remaining between them. This CDR3 is CASSPYGRSETQYF. In DNA form, the CDR3 reads TGCGCCAGCAGTCCGTATGGGAGGTCCGAGACCCAGTACTTC.

The CDR3 DNA is TGTGCCAGCAGCCAAGATTGGGCTGGAACCCCTGGGGCCAACGTCCTGACTTTC. Translation gives CASSQDWAGTPGANVLTF. V is TRBV3-1 and J is TRBJ2-6; D is unclear. V was cut by 0 bases and J by 2 bases, with 14 bases left in between. Germline CDR1 and CDR2: LGHDT and YNNKEL (reference sequence). The CDR3 covers 18 residues.

The genes are TRBV4-2 and TRBJ2-1, with TRBD2 matching over 11 bases. The junction had 3 bases not matched to a gene; V was cut back by 3 bases and J by 5 bases. Germline values: CDR1 LGHNA, CDR2 YNFKEQ. The CDR3 extends over 15 amino acids. The CDR3 DNA sequence: TGTGCCAGCAGCCAGGTAGCGGGAGGGGACAATGAGCAGTTCTTC. Its translation is CASSQVAGGDNEQFF.

This chain joins TRBV6-4 and TRBJ1-2; TRBD1 matches at 9 bases. The CDR3 spans 16 residues. CDR1 MRHNA and CDR2 SNTAGT come from the germline V gene. Unmatched junction bases numbered 14, after V lost 4 bases and J lost 8 bases. CDR3 coding DNA: TGTGCCAGCAGTGCCGGTCCGGGACAGGGATTGACCGGCTACACCTTC. Translating it yields CASSAGPGQGLTGYTF.

The chain recombines TRBV2 with TRBJ2-7; maybe TRBD2 (5 bases). With 8 bases removed from V and 9 bases from J, the gap between germline ends came to 14 bases. There are 11 residues in the CDR3. Germline V gene sequence: CDR1 SNHLY, CDR2 FYNNEI. The CDR3 sequence is CASGPPEGQYF. CDR3 sequence (DNA): TGTGCCAGCGGGCCACCCGAGGGGCAGTACTTC. The whole variable domain, filled in from reference TRBV2 and TRBJ2-7, reads EPEVTQTPSHQVTQMGQEVILRCVPISNHLYFYWYRQILGQKVEFLVSFYNNEISEKSEIFDDQFSVERPDGSNFTLKIRSTKLEDSAMYFCASGPPEGQYFGPGTRLTVT.